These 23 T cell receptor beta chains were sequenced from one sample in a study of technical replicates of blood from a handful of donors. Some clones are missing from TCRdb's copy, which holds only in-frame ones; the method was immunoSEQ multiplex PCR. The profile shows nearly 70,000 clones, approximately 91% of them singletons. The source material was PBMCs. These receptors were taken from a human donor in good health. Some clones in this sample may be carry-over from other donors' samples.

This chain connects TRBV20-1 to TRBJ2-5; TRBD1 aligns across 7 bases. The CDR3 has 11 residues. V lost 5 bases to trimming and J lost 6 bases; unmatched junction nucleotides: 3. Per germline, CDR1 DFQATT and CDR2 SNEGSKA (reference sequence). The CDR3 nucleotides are TGCAGTGCTCCAGGGGGTAAGACCCAGTACTTC. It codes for CSAPGGKTQYF.

CDR3 loop: CASRKTGSSYEQYF. The DNA of the CDR3 is TGTGCCAGCAGGAAAACAGGGAGCTCCTACGAGCAGTACTTC. The chain recombines TRBV6-1 with TRBJ2-7, with D maybe TRBD1 (6 bases). Germline V gene data show CDR1 as MNHNS and CDR2 as SASEGT. The V and J ends lost 6 bases and 0 bases respectively, with 12 bases between them. The CDR3 is 14 amino acids.

The CDR3 nucleotides are TGCGCCAGCAGCCAAGACTACAGCTCCTACGAGCAGTACTTC. Translated, it gives CASSQDYSSYEQYF. The chain joins TRBV4-3 to TRBJ2-7; D is unresolved. CDR1 is LGHNA, CDR2 YSLEER, per germline. The CDR3 loop spans 14 amino acids. The V gene lost 0 bases and the J gene lost 0 bases, with 6 bases spanning the gap.

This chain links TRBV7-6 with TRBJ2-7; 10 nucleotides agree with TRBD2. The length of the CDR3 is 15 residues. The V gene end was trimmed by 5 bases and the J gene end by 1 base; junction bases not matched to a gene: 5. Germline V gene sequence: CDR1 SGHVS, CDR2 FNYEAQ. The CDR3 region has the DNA TGTGCCAGCAGCATCGGTAGCGGGAGGTCCTACGAGCAGTACTTC. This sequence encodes CASSIGSGRSYEQYF.

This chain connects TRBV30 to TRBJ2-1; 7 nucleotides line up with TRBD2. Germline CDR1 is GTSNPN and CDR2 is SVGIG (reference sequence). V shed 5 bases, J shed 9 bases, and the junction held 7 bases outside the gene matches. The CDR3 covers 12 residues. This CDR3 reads CAWGQREGEQFF. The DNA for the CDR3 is TGTGCCTGGGGTCAGCGGGAAGGTGAGCAGTTCTTC.

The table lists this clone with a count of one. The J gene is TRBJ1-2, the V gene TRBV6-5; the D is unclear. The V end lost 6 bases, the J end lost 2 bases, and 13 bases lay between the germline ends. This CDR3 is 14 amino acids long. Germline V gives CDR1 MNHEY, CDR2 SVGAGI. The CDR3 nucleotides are TGTGCCAGCAGATACCGACATATAAACTATGGCTACACCTTC. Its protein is CASRYRHINYGYTF.

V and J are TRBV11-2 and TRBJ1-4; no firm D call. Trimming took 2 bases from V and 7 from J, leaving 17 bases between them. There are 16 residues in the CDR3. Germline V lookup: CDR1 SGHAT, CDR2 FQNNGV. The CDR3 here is CASSLTSGLVGEKLFF. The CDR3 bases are TGTGCCAGCAGCTTAACCTCAGGACTGGTTGGTGAAAAACTGTTTTTT. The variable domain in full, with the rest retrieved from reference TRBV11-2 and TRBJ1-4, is EAGVAQSPRYKIIEKRQSVAFWCNPISGHATLYWYQQILGQGPKLLIQFQNNGVVDDSQLPKDRFSAERLKGVDSTLKIQPAKLEDSAVYLCASSLTSGLVGEKLFFGSGTQLSVL.

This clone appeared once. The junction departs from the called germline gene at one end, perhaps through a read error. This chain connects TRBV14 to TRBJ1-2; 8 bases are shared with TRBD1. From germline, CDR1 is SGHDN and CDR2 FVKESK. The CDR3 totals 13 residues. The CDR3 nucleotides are TGTGCCAGCAGCGAAGACAGGGGCTATGGCTACACCTTC. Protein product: CASSEDRGYGYTF.

CDR3 sequence: CSVLTGGLETQYF. CDR3 bases: TGCAGCGTCCTGACGGGGGGGTTGGAGACCCAGTACTTC. The chain links TRBV29-1 to TRBJ2-5; TRBD2 matches 8 bases. Trimming cost V 6 bases and J 5 bases; bases outside gene matches: 8. CDR3 size: 13 residues. Germline lookup yields CDR1 SQVTM and CDR2 ANQGSEA.

This CDR3 is CASSQGQLSTEAFF. The DNA for the CDR3 is TGTGCCAGCAGCCAGGGACAGTTATCCACTGAAGCTTTCTTT. The chain couples TRBV4-2 to TRBJ1-1; 7 bases line up with TRBD1. The CDR3 extends over 14 amino acids. CDR1 is LGHNA, CDR2 YNFKEQ, per germline. V lost 3 bases, J lost 4 bases, and 5 bases stayed unmatched.

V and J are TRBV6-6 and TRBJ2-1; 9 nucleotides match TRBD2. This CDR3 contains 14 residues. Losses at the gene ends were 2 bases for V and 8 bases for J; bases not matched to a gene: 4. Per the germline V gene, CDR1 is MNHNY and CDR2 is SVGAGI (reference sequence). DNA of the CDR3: TGTGCCAGCAGTTACGCGGGAGGGCCTTATGAGCAGTTCTTC. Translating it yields CASSYAGGPYEQFF.

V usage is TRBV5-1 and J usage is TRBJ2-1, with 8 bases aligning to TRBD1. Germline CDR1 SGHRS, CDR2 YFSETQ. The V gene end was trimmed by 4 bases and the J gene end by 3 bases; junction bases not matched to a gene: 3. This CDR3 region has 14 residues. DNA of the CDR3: TGCGCCAGCAGCCGGGGACAGGTCTACAATGAGCAGTTCTTC. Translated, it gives CASSRGQVYNEQFF.

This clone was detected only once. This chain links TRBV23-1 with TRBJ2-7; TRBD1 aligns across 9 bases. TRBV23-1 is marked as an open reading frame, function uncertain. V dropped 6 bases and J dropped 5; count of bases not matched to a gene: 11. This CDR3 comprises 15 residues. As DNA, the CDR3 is TGCGCCAGCAGCCTGGACAGGGGAGGTAAGAACGAGCAGTACTTC. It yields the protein CASSLDRGGKNEQYF.

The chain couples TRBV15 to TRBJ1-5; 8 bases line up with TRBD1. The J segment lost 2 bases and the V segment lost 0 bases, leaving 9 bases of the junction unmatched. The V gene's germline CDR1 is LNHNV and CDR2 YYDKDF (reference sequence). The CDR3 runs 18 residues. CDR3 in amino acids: CATSRDHQGAGRNQPQHF. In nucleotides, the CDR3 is TGTGCCACCAGCAGAGATCATCAGGGGGCGGGTCGCAATCAGCCCCAGCATTTT. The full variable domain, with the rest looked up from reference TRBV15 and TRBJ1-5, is DAMVIQNPRYQVTQFGKPVTLSCSQTLNHNVMYWYQQKSSQAPKLLFHYYDKDFNNEADTPDNFQSRRPNTSFCFLDIRSPGLGDTAMYLCATSRDHQGAGRNQPQHFGDGTRLSIL.

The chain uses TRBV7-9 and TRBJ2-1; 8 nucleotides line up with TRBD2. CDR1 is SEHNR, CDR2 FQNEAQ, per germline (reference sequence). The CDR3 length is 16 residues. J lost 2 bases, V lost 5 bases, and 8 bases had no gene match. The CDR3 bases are TGTGCCAGCAGCCCCTACGGTAGCGGGGCCTACAATGAGCAGTTCTTC. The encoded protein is CASSPYGSGAYNEQFF.

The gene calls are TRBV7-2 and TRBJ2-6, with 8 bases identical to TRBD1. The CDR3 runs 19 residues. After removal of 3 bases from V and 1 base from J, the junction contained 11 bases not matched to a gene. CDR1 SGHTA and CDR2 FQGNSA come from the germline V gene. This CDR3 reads CASSLLRGQGESGANVLTF. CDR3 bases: TGTGCCAGCAGCTTGCTCAGGGGGCAGGGGGAGTCTGGGGCCAACGTCCTGACTTTC.

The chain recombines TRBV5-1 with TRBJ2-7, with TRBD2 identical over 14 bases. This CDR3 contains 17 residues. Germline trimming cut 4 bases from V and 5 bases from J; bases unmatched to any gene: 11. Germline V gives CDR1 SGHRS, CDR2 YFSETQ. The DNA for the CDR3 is TGCGCCAGCAGCCCCTGGACTAGCGGGAGGAGAAGCGACGAGCAGTACTTC. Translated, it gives CASSPWTSGRRSDEQYF.

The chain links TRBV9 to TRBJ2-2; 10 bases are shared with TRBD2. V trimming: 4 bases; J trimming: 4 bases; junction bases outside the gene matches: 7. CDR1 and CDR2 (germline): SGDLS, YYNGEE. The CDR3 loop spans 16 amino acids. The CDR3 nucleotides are TGTGCCAGCAGCAGGGAAAGCGGGGGGGGCACCGGGGAGCTGTTTTTT. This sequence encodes CASSRESGGGTGELFF.

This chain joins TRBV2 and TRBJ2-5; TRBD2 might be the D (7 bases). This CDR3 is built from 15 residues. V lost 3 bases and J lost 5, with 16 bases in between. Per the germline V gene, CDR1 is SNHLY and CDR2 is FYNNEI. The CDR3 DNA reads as TGTGCCAGCAGTGAGGCGGGGGCGGCTGGGGAGACCCAGTACTTC. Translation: CASSEAGAAGETQYF.

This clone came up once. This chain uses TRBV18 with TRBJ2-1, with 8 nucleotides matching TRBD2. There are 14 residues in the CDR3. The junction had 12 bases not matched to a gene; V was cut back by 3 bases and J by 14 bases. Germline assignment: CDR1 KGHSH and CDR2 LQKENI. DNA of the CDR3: TGTGCCAGCTCACCCGATTTCGGGGGGGCTACGGAGTTCTTC. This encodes CASSPDFGGATEFF.

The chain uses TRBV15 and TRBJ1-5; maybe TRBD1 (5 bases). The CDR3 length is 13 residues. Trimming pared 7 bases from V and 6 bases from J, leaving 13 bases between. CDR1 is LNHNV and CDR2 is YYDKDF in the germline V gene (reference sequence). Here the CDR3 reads CATTGGKGQPQHF. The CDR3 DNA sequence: TGTGCCACCACCGGGGGGAAGGGTCAGCCCCAGCATTTT.

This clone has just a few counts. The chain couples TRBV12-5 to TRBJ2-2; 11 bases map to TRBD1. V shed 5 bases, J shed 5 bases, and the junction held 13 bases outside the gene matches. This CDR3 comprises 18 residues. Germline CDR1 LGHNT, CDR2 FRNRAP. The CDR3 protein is CASGGGTGGRVGTGELFF. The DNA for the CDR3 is TGTGCTAGTGGTGGCGGGACAGGGGGTAGGGTGGGGACCGGGGAGCTGTTTTTT.

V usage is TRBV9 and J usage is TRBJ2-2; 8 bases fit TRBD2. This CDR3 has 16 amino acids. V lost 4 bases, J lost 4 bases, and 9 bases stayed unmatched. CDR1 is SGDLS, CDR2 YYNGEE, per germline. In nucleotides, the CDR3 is TGTGCCAGCAGCCTACACGGGGGGGTGGGCACCGGGGAGCTGTTTTTT. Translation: CASSLHGGVGTGELFF.